This passage covers 5 T cell receptor beta chains from one sample sequenced in a study of CD8+CD57+ T cells in acquired aplastic anemia. The template used for profiling TCR beta VDJ and CDR3 was genomic DNA. MiXCR, run by TCRdb on the reads, gives a single entry per CDR3 protein. This table has hundreds of thousands of distinct CDR3 sequences, around 72% appearing once. The sample was sorted CD4+, CD8+, or CD8+CD57+ T cells (not recorded which) from PBMCs. The receptors derive from a human donor in good health, serving as a control.

This clonotype was seen repeatedly, ten times or more. The chain is built from TRBV20-1 and TRBJ2-2; D possibly matches TRBD1 or TRBD2 (6 bases each). Germline assignment: CDR1 DFQATT and CDR2 SNEGSKA (reference sequence). This CDR3 has 14 residues. V was cut by 3 bases and J by 7 bases, with 15 bases left in between. The CDR3 DNA is TGCAGTGCTAGGGTCCTAGGGGGGCACGGGGAGCTGTTTTTT. Translated: CSARVLGGHGELFF.

Concerning this clonotype itself: Germline and junction disagree at one end, which may indicate a read error. The CDR3 nucleotides read TGTGCCAGTACTCCTGGGGAGAGGGCGGCTGGAACCACCATATATTTT. Its translation: CASTPGERAAGTTIYF. The chain has TRBV19 and TRBJ1-3; D not certain. CDR3 length: 16 amino acids. CDR1 is LNHDA and CDR2 is SQIVND in the germline V gene (reference sequence). The full variable domain, rest sourced from reference TRBV19 and TRBJ1-3, is DGGITQSPKYLFRKEGQNVTLSCEQNLNHDAMYWYRQDPGQGLRLIYYSQIVNDFQKGDIAEGYSVSREKKESFPLTVTSAQKNPTAFYLCASTPGERAAGTTIYFGEGSWLTVV.

The J gene is TRBJ2-2, the V gene TRBV20-1; D possibly matches TRBD1 or TRBD2 (5 bases each). V gave up 6 bases and J gave up 9 bases, with 20 bases separating them. The CDR3 runs to 14 residues. The germline gives CDR1 DFQATT, CDR2 SNEGSKA (reference sequence). For the CDR3, the DNA is TGCAGTGCGTTACCGGGGCGAAATTCACGGGAGCTGTTTTTT. As protein: CSALPGRNSRELFF.

Worth noting for this clonotype: Because it lacks the conserved phenylalanine or tryptophan at the end, this CDR3 is likely a read error. This chain uses TRBV2 with TRBJ1-1; D unclear. The CDR3 sequence is 12 residues long. The germline gives CDR1 SNHLY, CDR2 FYNNEI. Trimming took off 1 base at V and 2 bases at J, with 2 bases between the two ends. The CDR3 sequence: CASSEGNTEAFL. The CDR3 DNA is TGTGCCAGCAGTGAAGGAAACACTGAAGCTTTCTTA.

This sequence joins TRBV12-3 or TRBV12-4 and TRBJ2-7, with 9 positions matching TRBD1. The CDR3 is 14 amino acids. With 6 bases clipped from V and 5 bases from J, the junction kept 8 bases outside the gene matches. The CDR3 DNA is TGTGCCAGCAGCAACTGGGACAGGGACGACGAGCAGTACTTC. This codes for CASSNWDRDDEQYF.